A selection of T cell receptor beta chains follows, all from one sample in a study of a mutant IDH1 vaccine in newly diagnosed glioma. Repertoires were generated with immunoSEQ multiplex PCR, while TCRdb's copy carries only in-frame clones and drops some. The data contain 43,000 or so clones, roughly 84% of them singletons. These receptors have no known antigen. Sequenced here: PBMCs, sampled from a glioma patient whose treatment included an IDH1 peptide vaccine. Receptors originate from a woman between 18 and 29 years old with glioma. Some clones in this sample may be carry-over from other donors' samples. CDR3s include the opening cysteine and the closing phenylalanine or tryptophan. D genes are given only for firm matches. Some rows mark clone size as missing; the rest say once, few, many or name a class of expanded clone.

V	size	D	J	DNA	CDR3
TRBV12-2	once	.	TRBJ1-2	.	CASRLRFGQGINYGYTF
TRBV15	.	TRBD1	TRBJ2-5	TGTGCCACCAGCAGAGATTTAGCGGACAGGGGGCAAGAGACCCAGTACTTC	CATSRDLADRGQETQYF
TRBV29-1	.	.	TRBJ1-5	TGCAGCGTTGGAGGGAGCAATCAGCCCCAGCATTTT	CSVGGSNQPQHF
TRBV5-1	.	.	TRBJ2-1	TGCGCCAGCAGCTTAAAAGGCCCTAACAATGAGCAGTTCTTC	CASSLKGPNNEQFF
TRBV5-1	.	.	TRBJ2-1	TGCGCCAGCAGCTTGGGGGCCGGGCCGAGGACCTACAATGAGCAGTTCTTC	CASSLGAGPRTYNEQFF
TRBV15	.	.	TRBJ2-2	TGTGCCACCCTGAACACCGGGGAGCTGTTTTTT	CATLNTGELFF
TRBV7-2	.	TRBD1	TRBJ1-3	TGTGCCAGCAGCCTCAGGGGGAACGGAAACACCATATATTTT	CASSLRGNGNTIYF
TRBV7-8	.	.	TRBJ1-2	TGTGCCAGCAGCTTAGCGCCCGGGATCTATGGCTACACCTTC	CASSLAPGIYGYTF
TRBV7-9	.	TRBD1	TRBJ1-4	TGTGCCAGCAGCTTCTATGGATCCCGGGGACAGGGGGATGAAAAACTGTTTTTT	CASSFYGSRGQGDEKLFF
TRBV14	.	.	TRBJ2-7	TGTGCCAGCAGCCATTTAGGCTCCTACGAGCAGTACTTC	CASSHLGSYEQYF
TRBV19	.	TRBD1	TRBJ1-4	TGTGCCAGTATCGGACAGGGAGGGGAAAAACTGTTTTTT	CASIGQGGEKLFF
TRBV5-1	few	TRBD2	TRBJ2-5	TGCGCCAGCAGCTTGGGAGCTAGCGGGGGGCTAGAAGAGACCCAGTACTTC	CASSLGASGGLEETQYF
TRBV27	.	TRBD1	TRBJ2-3	TGTGCCAGCAGCAACAGGGGGACAGATACGCAGTATTTT	CASSNRGTDTQYF
TRBV4-1	.	TRBD1	TRBJ1-1	TGCGCCAGCAGCCAATCCCCCGGGAGGAGCAGGGGGCTTGCCACTGAAGCTTTCTTT	CASSQSPGRSRGLATEAFF
TRBV29-1	.	.	TRBJ2-1	TGCAGCGTGCGGACCCAGAGCAGCTACAATGAGCAGTTCTTC	CSVRTQSSYNEQFF
TRBV6-1	.	.	TRBJ1-1	TGTGCCAGCAGTGAAGGGCTTAAGGCCTGGACTGAAGCTTTCTTT	CASSEGLKAWTEAFF
TRBV4-2	few	.	TRBJ2-2	TGTGCCAGCAGCCTCTCAACCGGGGAGCTGTTTTTT	CASSLSTGELFF
TRBV7-6	.	TRBD2	TRBJ2-1	TGTGCCAGCAGCCAGGGGACTAGTCAGAATGAGCAGTTCTTC	CASSQGTSQNEQFF
TRBV19	.	.	TRBJ1-1	TGTGCCAGTAGGGGACAAATGAACACTGAAGCTTTCTTT	CASRGQMNTEAFF
TRBV7-2	.	TRBD2	TRBJ2-3	TGTGCCAGCAGCACTCGGACTAGCGGGGTGACAGATACGCAGTATTTT	CASSTRTSGVTDTQYF
TRBV4-3	.	.	TRBJ2-5	TGCGCCAGCAGCCAAGATAACGACCCCACGGAGACCCAGTACTTC	CASSQDNDPTETQYF
TRBV12-5	few	.	TRBJ1-1	TGTGCTAGTGGTGAAGGGGACACGATGAACACTGAAGCTTTCTTT	CASGEGDTMNTEAFF
TRBV27	.	TRBD2	TRBJ2-3	TGTGCCAGCAGCCCCGGCTGGGGGGGTAGGACAGATACGCAGTATTTT	CASSPGWGGRTDTQYF
TRBV7-8	once	.	TRBJ2-7	TGTGCCAGCAGCTTAGTCGGAGGGGGGGTATCCTACGAGCAGTACTTC	CASSLVGGGVSYEQYF
TRBV27	.	.	TRBJ2-7	TGTGCCAGCAGTTTATTCGGTTTAAGCCCAAAGCAGTACTTC	CASSLFGLSPKQYF
TRBV10-2	once	TRBD1	TRBJ2-7	TGCGCCAGCTGGGGGGGAACAGGGGGCGCCGGGTCCTACGAGCAGTACTTC	CASWGGTGGAGSYEQYF
TRBV5-1	.	TRBD1	TRBJ1-1	TGCGCCAGCAGCCTAGGACAGGGCGGCGTAGCTTTCTTT	CASSLGQGGVAFF
TRBV9	.	TRBD2	TRBJ2-3	TGTGCCAGCAGTCAGCGGGGGGGCACAGATACGCAGTATTTT	CASSQRGGTDTQYF
TRBV10-1	.	TRBD1	TRBJ2-3	TGCGCCAGCAGTGAGTTACTCTTACAGGGGGCGAAGAGCGATACGCAGTATTTT	CASSELLLQGAKSDTQYF
TRBV6-1	.	.	TRBJ2-7	TGTGCCAGCAGTGAAGTTCTGGGCAGCTACGAGCAGTACTTC	CASSEVLGSYEQYF
TRBV7-3	.	TRBD1	TRBJ1-2	TGTGCCAGCAGCGCTTACTCCGGGGACAGGGTCTCATATGGCTACACCTTC	CASSAYSGDRVSYGYTF
TRBV29-1	once	.	TRBJ2-2	TGCAGCGTTGAAAGGTGGGAATCGAACACCGGGGAGCTGTTTTTT	CSVERWESNTGELFF
TRBV29-1	.	TRBD1	TRBJ1-2	TGCACCGTTAGAGACAGGGGGCCCTCATGGAACTATGGCTACACCTTC	CTVRDRGPSWNYGYTF
TRBV6-5	.	.	TRBJ1-4	TGTGCCAGCAGGCAAACTAATGAAAAACTGTTTTTT	CASRQTNEKLFF
TRBV6-6	.	.	TRBJ1-4	TGTGCCAGCACCCGGGGGGTCGGAGTTGAAAAACTGTTTTTT	CASTRGVGVEKLFF
TRBV10-1	.	TRBD1	TRBJ2-1	TGCGCCTTCCGCAGGGGGCTCAATGAGCAGTTCTTC	CAFRRGLNEQFF
TRBV14	.	.	TRBJ2-3	TGTGCCAGCAGCCAAAGCGGGTCTAGCACAGATACGCAGTATTTT	CASSQSGSSTDTQYF
TRBV5-8	.	.	TRBJ2-3	TGTGCCAGCAGCTCCGACTTTTTGGATACGCAGTATTTT	CASSSDFLDTQYF
TRBV25-1	.	TRBD2	TRBJ2-2	TGTGCCAGCAGTGAAGGAGCGGGGGCGTACACCGGGGAGCTGTTTTTT	CASSEGAGAYTGELFF
TRBV7-2	.	TRBD1	TRBJ1-4	TGTGCCAGCAGCCAATTAGGGGACAGGGGCGAAAAACTGTTTTTT	CASSQLGDRGEKLFF
TRBV7-9	.	.	TRBJ2-1	TGTGCCAGCAGCCCCGCCGGGACTGGCAATGAGCAGTTCTTC	CASSPAGTGNEQFF
TRBV7-8	once	.	TRBJ1-2	TGTGCCAGCAGCTCCGGCGCTCGTGGGGGGTATGGCTACACCTTC	CASSSGARGGYGYTF
TRBV13	.	.	TRBJ2-2	TGTGCCAGCAGCTTAGACAGGAGGAACACCGGGGAGCTGTTTTTT	CASSLDRRNTGELFF